The rows below give T cell receptor beta chains drawn from one sample of a study of blood T cell repertoires in COVID-19. Here immunoSEQ multiplex PCR was the method, and the copy in TCRdb shows in-frame clones only, minus some. The table includes approximately 30,000 clones, almost 90% detected once. The sample taken for sequencing was peripheral blood. These receptors came from a human donor in a cohort sampled during active COVID-19. The CDR3 runs from the conserved cysteine through the conserved F or W. The D gene is left open where the match is weak. Part of the rows lack a size; the others show once, few, many or a class for expanded clones.

J: TRBJ1-1; size: -; D: -; V: TRBV15; CDR3: CATSRDPFSEAFF; DNA: TGTGCCACCAGCAGAGATCCCTTCTCTGAAGCTTTCTTT
J: TRBJ2-6; size: -; D: TRBD1; V: TRBV7-9; CDR3: CASSTDRGRTYSGANVLTF; DNA: TGTGCCAGCAGCACGGACAGGGGGCGAACTTATTCGGGGGCCAACGTCCTGACTTTC
J: TRBJ2-3; size: -; D: -; V: TRBV7-9; CDR3: CASSLAGGVSSTDTQYF; DNA: TGTGCCAGCAGCTTAGCAGGGGGTGTCAGCAGCACAGATACGCAGTATTTT
J: TRBJ1-2; size: once; D: -; V: TRBV5-1; CDR3: CASSPGGRIYGYTF; DNA: TGCGCCAGCAGCCCGGGGGGAAGGATCTATGGCTACACCTTC
J: TRBJ2-3; size: -; D: -; V: TRBV18; CDR3: CASSPRPGGGTDTQYF; DNA: TGTGCCAGCTCACCACGCCCCGGGGGAGGCACAGATACGCAGTATTTT
J: TRBJ1-3; size: -; D: -; V: TRBV6-5; CDR3: CACSSYSSGNTIYF; DNA: TGTGCCTGCTCTTCTTACTCCTCTGGAAACACCATATATTTT
J: TRBJ2-2; size: -; D: -; V: TRBV19; CDR3: CASSITGNTGELFF; DNA: TGTGCCAGTAGTATCACAGGGAACACCGGGGAGCTGTTTTTT
J: TRBJ2-5; size: -; D: TRBD2; V: TRBV18; CDR3: CASSPLKRGQETQYF; DNA: TGTGCCAGCTCACCACTAAAGCGGGGCCAAGAGACCCAGTACTTC
J: TRBJ1-6; size: -; D: -; V: TRBV6-5; CDR3: CASRSDRYNSPLHF; DNA: TGTGCCAGCAGGTCAGACAGGTATAATTCACCCCTCCACTTT
J: TRBJ1-4; size: -; D: -; V: TRBV30; CDR3: CAWTNTGEEKLFF; DNA: TGTGCCTGGACCAATACCGGGGAAGAAAAACTGTTTTTT
J: TRBJ2-3; size: once; D: TRBD1; V: TRBV9; CDR3: CASSGGTGTWGTQYF; DNA: TGTGCCAGCAGCGGGGGGACAGGGACCTGGGGTACGCAGTATTTT
J: TRBJ2-1; size: -; D: -; V: TRBV9; CDR3: CASSLTPYNEQFF; DNA: TGTGCCAGCAGCTTGACACCCTACAATGAGCAGTTCTTC
J: TRBJ2-7; size: few; D: -; V: TRBV11-2; CDR3: CASSPRTEATYEQYF; DNA: TGTGCCAGCAGTCCTCGGACAGAGGCGACCTACGAGCAGTACTTC
J: TRBJ2-1; size: -; D: TRBD2; V: TRBV5-4; CDR3: CASSPLKRGGNNEQFF; DNA: TGTGCCAGCAGCCCCCTAAAGCGGGGGGGCAACAATGAGCAGTTCTTC
J: TRBJ1-1; size: -; D: -; V: TRBV6-2/TRBV6-3; CDR3: CASSRTTGNTEAFF; DNA: TGTGCCAGCAGTAGGACCACAGGGAACACTGAAGCTTTCTTT
J: TRBJ2-3; size: -; D: TRBD2; V: TRBV3-1/TRBV3-2; CDR3: CASSPSGGARDTQYF; DNA: TGTGCCAGCAGCCCGAGCGGGGGGGCCAGAGATACGCAGTATTTT
J: TRBJ2-7; size: -; D: TRBD2; V: TRBV18; CDR3: CASSPGLAGLYEQYF; DNA: TGTGCCAGCTCGCCGGGACTAGCGGGGTTGTACGAGCAGTACTTC
J: TRBJ2-5; size: -; D: TRBD2; V: TRBV7-9; CDR3: CASSLGAGGQETQYF; DNA: TGTGCCAGCAGCTTAGGAGCGGGGGGCCAAGAGACCCAGTACTTC
J: TRBJ2-5; size: once; D: TRBD2; V: TRBV5-1; CDR3: CASSSGRNSGGQETQYF; DNA: TGCGCCAGCAGCTCCGGGAGGAATAGCGGGGGCCAAGAGACCCAGTACTTC
J: TRBJ2-3; size: -; D: TRBD2; V: TRBV4-1; CDR3: CASSQQGGLAVTHPGGTQYF; DNA: TGCGCCAGCAGCCAACAAGGGGGACTAGCGGTCACCCACCCGGGGGGTACGCAGTATTTT
J: TRBJ2-1; size: -; D: -; V: TRBV30; CDR3: CAWSVVGAGFF; DNA: TGTGCCTGGAGTGTTGTGGGAGCCGGGTTCTTC
J: TRBJ2-7; size: -; D: -; V: TRBV7-2; CDR3: CASSLSRETTYEQYF; DNA: TGTGCCAGCAGCCTTTCCCGGGAAACTACCTACGAGCAGTACTTC